This paragraph reports one T cell receptor (beta chain). Methods used by the authors: Reference gene primer amplification yielded estimated nucleated cell counts. Using immunoSEQ multiplex PCR, the repertoire was profiled, and TCRdb retains in-frame clones only, with some absent. V, J and clone size were drawn from that table, and D and trimming were deduced from the DNA. Among 100,000 to 150,000 clones, over 75% were seen once, and the ten largest hold 10% to 15%. These data are taken from a study of blood T cell repertoires in COVID-19. Study summary: COVID-19 samples collected from the United States, Italy and Spain covered acute and convalescent phases. T cells, B-cell-depleted T cells, or PBMCs provided the cDNA or gDNA that served as material.

The J segment lost 1 base and the V segment lost 3 bases, leaving 7 bases of the junction unmatched. This CDR3 is 17 amino acids long. Germline V lookup: CDR1 KGHDR, CDR2 SFDVKD. The V gene is TRBV24-1, the J gene TRBJ2-2; TRBD1 aligns across 7 bases. Sequencing input: peripheral blood. The clonotype originates from a man aged 60 to 69 with acute or convalescent COVID-19. CDR3 protein: CATSDQDRALNTGELFF. The CDR3 nucleotides read TGTGCCACCAGTGATCAAGACAGGGCTTTGAACACCGGGGAGCTGTTTTTT.